This paragraph reports one TCR beta chain. Germline values: CDR1 SGHTA, CDR2 FQGNSA. The CDR3 extends over 17 amino acids. Trimming cost V 0 bases and J 1 base, with 15 bases left between them. The entry originates in a study of blood T cell repertoires in COVID-19. Profiled with immunoSEQ multiplex PCR; TCRdb holds only in-frame clones, not every one. The sample carries fewer than 250,000 clones, about 87% recorded once. The sequence was obtained from a man in his 70s with acute or convalescent COVID-19. The sample consisted of peripheral blood. The V call is TRBV7-2, the J call TRBJ2-5, with a possible D match to TRBD2 (6 bases). The CDR3 loop is CASSLAVWQGGQETQYF. CDR3 DNA sequence: TGTGCCAGCAGCTTAGCAGTTTGGCAGGGAGGCCAAGAGACCCAGTACTTC. Combining the CDR3 with reference TRBV7-2 and TRBJ2-5 gives the whole variable domain GAGVSQSPSNKVTEKGKDVELRCDPISGHTALYWYRQSLGQGLEFLIYFQGNSAPDKSGLPSDRFSAERTGGSVSTLTIQRTQQEDSAVYLCASSLAVWQGGQETQYFGPGTRLLVL.